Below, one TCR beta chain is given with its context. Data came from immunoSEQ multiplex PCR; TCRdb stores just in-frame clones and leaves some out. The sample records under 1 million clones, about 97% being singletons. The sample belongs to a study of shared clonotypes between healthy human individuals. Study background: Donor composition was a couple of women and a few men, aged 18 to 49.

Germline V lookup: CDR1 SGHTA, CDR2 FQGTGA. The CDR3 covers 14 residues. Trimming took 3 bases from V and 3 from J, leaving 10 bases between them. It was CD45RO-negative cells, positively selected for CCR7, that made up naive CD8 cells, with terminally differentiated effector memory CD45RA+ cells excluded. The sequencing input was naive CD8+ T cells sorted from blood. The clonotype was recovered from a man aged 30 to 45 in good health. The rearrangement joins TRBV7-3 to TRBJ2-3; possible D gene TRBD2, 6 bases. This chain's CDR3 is CASSLGTVTDTQYF. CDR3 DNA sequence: TGTGCCAGCAGCTTGGGGACTGTAACAGATACGCAGTATTTT.